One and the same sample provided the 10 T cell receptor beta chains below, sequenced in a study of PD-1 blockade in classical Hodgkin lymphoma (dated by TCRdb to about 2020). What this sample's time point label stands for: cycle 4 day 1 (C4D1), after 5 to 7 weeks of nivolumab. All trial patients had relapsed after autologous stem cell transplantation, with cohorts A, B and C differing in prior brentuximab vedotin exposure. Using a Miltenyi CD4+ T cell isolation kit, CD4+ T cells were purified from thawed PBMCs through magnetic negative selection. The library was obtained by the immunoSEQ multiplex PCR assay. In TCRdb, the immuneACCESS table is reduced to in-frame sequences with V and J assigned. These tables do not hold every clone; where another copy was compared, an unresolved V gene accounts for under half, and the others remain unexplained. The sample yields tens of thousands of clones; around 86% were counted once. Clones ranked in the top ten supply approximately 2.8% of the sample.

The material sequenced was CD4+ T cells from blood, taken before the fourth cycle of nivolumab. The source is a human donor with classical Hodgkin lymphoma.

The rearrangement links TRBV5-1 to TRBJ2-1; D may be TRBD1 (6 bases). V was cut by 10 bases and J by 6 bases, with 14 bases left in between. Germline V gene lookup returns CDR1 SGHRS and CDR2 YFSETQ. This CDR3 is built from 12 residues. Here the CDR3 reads CASRPGVNEQFF. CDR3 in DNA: TGCGCCTCCAGGCCAGGGGTCAATGAGCAGTTCTTC. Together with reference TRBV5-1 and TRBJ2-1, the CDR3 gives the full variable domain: KAGVTQTPRYLIKTRGQQVTLSCSPISGHRSVSWYQQTPGQGLQFLFEYFSETQRNKGNFPGRFSGRQFSNSRSEMNVSTLELGDSALYLCASRPGVNEQFFGPGTRLTVL.

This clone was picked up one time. The CDR3 DNA sequence: TGTGCCAGTAGCCCTTCTCAGGGTAGCTACGAGCAGTACTTC. Translated, it gives CASSPSQGSYEQYF. The rearrangement joins TRBV19 to TRBJ2-7, with TRBD1 as a possible D gene (5 bases). The CDR3 has 14 amino acids. CDR1 is LNHDA and CDR2 is SQIVND in the germline V gene (reference sequence). The V and J ends lost 6 bases and 3 bases respectively, with 15 bases between them.

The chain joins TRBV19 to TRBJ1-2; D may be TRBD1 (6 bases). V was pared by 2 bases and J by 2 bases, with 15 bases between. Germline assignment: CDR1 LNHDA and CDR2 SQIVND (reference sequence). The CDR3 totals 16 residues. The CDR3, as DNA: TGTGCCAGTAGTATAAGCCAGGGGAAGGGCAACTATGGCTACACCTTC. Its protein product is CASSISQGKGNYGYTF.

CDR3 DNA sequence: TGTGCCAGCAGCCGGGGCCTAAATGAAAAACTGTTTTTT. Translating it yields CASSRGLNEKLFF. The chain uses TRBV14 and TRBJ1-4, with D possibly being TRBD1 (5 bases). CDR3 length equals 13 residues. V was cut by 4 bases and J by 5 bases, with 8 bases left in between. Looked up from germline, CDR1 is SGHDN and CDR2 is FVKESK. Full variable domain (rest looked up from reference TRBV14 and TRBJ1-4): EAGVTQFPSHSVIEKGQTVTLRCDPISGHDNLYWYRRVMGKEIKFLLHFVKESKQDESGMPNNRFLAERTGGTYSTLKVQPAELEDSGVYFCASSRGLNEKLFFGSGTQLSVL.

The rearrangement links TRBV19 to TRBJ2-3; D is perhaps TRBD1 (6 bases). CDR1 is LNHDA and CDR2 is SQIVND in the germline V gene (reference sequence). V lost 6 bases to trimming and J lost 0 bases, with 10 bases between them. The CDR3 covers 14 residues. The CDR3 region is CASRVGQSTDTQYF. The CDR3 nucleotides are TGTGCCAGTAGGGTAGGACAGAGCACAGATACGCAGTATTTT. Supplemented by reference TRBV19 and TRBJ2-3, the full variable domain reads DGGITQSPKYLFRKEGQNVTLSCEQNLNHDAMYWYRQDPGQGLRLIYYSQIVNDFQKGDIAEGYSVSREKKESFPLTVTSAQKNPTAFYLCASRVGQSTDTQYFGPGTRLTVL.

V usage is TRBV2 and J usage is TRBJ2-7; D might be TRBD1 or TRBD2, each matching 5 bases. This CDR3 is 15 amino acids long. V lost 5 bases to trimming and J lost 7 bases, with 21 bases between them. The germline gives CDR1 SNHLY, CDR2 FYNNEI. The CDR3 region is CASSTTTGTTAEQYF. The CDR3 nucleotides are TGTGCCAGCAGTACGACGACCGGGACCACAGCGGAGCAGTACTTC.

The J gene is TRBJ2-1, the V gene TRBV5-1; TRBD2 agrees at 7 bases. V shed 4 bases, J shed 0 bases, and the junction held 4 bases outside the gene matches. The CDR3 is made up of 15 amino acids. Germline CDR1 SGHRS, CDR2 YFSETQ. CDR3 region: CASSRGGTSYNEQFF. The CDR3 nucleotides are TGCGCCAGCAGCCGGGGAGGGACCTCCTACAATGAGCAGTTCTTC.

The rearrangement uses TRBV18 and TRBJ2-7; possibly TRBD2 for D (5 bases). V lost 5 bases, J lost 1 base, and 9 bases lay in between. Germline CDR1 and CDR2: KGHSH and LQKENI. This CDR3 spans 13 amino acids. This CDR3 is CASSWTESYEQYF. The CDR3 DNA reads TGTGCCAGCTCATGGACTGAGTCCTACGAGCAGTACTTC.

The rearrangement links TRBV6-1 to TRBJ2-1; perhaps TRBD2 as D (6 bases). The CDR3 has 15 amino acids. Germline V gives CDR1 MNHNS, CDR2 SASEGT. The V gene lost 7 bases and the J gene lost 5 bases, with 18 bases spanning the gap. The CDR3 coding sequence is TGTGCCAGCAACCGAGGAGGGGCCGGGAACAATGAGCAGTTCTTC. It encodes CASNRGGAGNNEQFF.

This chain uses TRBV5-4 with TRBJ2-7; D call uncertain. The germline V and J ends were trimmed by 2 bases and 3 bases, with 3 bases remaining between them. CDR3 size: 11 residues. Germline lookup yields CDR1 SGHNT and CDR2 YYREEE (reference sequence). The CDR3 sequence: CASSFGYEQYF. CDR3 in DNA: TGTGCCAGCAGCTTCGGCTACGAGCAGTACTTC.